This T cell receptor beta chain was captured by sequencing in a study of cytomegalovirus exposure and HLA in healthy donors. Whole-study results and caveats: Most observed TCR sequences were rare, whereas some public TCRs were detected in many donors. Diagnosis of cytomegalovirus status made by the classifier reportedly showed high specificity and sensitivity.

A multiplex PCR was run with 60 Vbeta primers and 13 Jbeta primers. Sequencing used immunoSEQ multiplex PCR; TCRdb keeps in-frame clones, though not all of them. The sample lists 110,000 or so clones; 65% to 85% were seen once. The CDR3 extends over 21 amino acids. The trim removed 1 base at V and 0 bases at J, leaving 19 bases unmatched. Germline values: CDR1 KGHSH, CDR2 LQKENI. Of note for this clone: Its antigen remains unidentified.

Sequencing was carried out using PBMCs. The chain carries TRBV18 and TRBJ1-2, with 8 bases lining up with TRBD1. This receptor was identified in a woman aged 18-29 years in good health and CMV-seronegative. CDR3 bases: TGTGCCAGCTCACCACGGGGAGTATTTACGCAGGGGGCACCCTCTAACTATGGCTACACCTTC. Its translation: CASSPRGVFTQGAPSNYGYTF.